This T cell receptor (beta chain) was profiled in a study of immune characterization of retroperitoneal liposarcoma. This clonotype was counted a single time. CDR1 WNHNN and CDR2 SYGVQD come from the germline V gene (reference sequence). V gave up 0 bases and J gave up 1 base, with 10 bases separating them. This CDR3 comprises 16 residues. MiXCR, applied by TCRdb to the PCR reads, yields one record per CDR3 protein. The repertoire holds about 12,000 distinct CDR3 sequences, roughly 47% seen once, with roughly an eighth in the top ten. This receptor was taken from a female donor with retroperitoneal liposarcoma. Source material: tumor tissue. The rearrangement uses TRBV10-1 and TRBJ2-1; no clear D gene. CDR3 nucleotide sequence: TGCGCCAGCAGTGAGTCGTACTGGCAGTCCTACAATGAGCAGTTCTTC. Its translation is CASSESYWQSYNEQFF.